The T cell receptor beta chain under discussion was sequenced for a study of cytomegalovirus exposure and HLA in healthy donors. Findings and caveats of the study: The Asian-associated ancestry cluster reportedly had fewer N-insertions than the approximately 650-donor mean in a later analysis. Cytomegalovirus association was assigned to around 150 TCR beta chains. Productive status was seen about 90% or about 30% of the time for most TCR beta V segments in an earlier analysis. In a later analysis, the majority of CMV-associated beta chains seemingly showed HLA restriction.

Per the germline V gene, CDR1 is SGHAT and CDR2 is FQNNGV. The CDR3 totals 13 residues. V gave up 5 bases and J gave up 10 bases, with 17 bases separating them. The PCR used 60 Vbeta and 13 Jbeta primers. TCRdb's copy holds only in-frame clones and misses some; the assay was immunoSEQ multiplex PCR. The top ten hold 2.4% of the sample, which has under 150,000 clones, around two thirds seen once. Concerning this clone: Antigen unknown.

The specimen sequenced was PBMCs. This TCR was sampled from a woman in her thirties or forties in good health and CMV-seronegative. The chain has TRBV11-2 and TRBJ1-1; no clear D. The CDR3 loop is CASSREMGLRAFF. The DNA of the CDR3 is TGTGCCAGCAGCCGGGAGATGGGGTTACGAGCTTTCTTT. The full variable domain, rest sourced from reference TRBV11-2 and TRBJ1-1, is EAGVAQSPRYKIIEKRQSVAFWCNPISGHATLYWYQQILGQGPKLLIQFQNNGVVDDSQLPKDRFSAERLKGVDSTLKIQPAKLEDSAVYLCASSREMGLRAFFGQGTRLTVV.